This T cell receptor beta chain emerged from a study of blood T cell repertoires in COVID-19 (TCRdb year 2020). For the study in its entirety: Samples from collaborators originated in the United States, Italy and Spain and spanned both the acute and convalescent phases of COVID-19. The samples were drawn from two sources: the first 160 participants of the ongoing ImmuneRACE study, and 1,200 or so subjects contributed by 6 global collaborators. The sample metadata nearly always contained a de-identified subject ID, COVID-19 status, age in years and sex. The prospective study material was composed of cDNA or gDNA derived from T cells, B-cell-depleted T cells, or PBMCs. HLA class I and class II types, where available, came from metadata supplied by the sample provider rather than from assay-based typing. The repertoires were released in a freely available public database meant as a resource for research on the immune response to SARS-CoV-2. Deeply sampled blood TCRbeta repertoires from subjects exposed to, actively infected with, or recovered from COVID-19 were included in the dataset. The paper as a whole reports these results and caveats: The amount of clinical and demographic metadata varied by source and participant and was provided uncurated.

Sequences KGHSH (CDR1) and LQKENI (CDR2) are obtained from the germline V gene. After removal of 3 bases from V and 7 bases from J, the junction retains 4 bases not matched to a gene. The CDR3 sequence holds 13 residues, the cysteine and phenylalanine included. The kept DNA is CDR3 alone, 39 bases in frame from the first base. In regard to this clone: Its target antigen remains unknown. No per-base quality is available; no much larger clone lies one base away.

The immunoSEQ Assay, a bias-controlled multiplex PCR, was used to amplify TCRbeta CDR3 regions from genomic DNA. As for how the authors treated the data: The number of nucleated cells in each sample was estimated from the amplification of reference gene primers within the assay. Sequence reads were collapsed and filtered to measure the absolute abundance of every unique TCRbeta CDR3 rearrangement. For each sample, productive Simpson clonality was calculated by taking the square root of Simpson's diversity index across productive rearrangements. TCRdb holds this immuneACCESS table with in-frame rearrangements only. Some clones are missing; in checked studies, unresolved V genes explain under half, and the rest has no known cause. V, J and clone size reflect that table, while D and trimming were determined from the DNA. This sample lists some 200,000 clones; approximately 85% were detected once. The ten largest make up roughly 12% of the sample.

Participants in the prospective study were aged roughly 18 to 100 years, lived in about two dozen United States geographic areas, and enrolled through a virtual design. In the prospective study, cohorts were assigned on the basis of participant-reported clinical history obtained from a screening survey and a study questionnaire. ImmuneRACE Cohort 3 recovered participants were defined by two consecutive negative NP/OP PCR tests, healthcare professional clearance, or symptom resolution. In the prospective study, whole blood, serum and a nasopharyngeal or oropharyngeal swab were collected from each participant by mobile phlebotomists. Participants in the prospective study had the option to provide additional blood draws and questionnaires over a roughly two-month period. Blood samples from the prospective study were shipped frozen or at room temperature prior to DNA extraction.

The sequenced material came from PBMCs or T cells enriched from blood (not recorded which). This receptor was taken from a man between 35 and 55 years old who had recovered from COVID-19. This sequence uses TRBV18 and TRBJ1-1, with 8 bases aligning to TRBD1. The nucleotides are TGTGCCAGCTCACCGAGACAGGGGCTTGAAGCTTTCTTT. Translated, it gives CASSPRQGLEAFF.